Each of the 12 T cell receptor beta chains below was sequenced from the same sample in a study of blood T cell repertoires in COVID-19. The assay was immunoSEQ multiplex PCR, and TCRdb's table has in-frame clones only and misses some. The sample lists 410,000 or so clones; around 91% were seen once. Source material: peripheral blood. These receptors all stem from a woman aged 40 to 50 with COVID-19, enrolled during active disease.

J is TRBJ2-1 and V is TRBV11-3; possible D gene TRBD2, 7 bases. Germline V lookup: CDR1 SGHNT, CDR2 YENEEA. This CDR3 has 16 amino acids. Between the trimmed V and J ends, which lost 5 bases and 4 bases, there was a span of 18 bases. CDR3 residues: CASSPPRRGGYNEQFF. Here the CDR3 DNA reads TGTGCCAGCAGCCCCCCTAGGAGGGGGGGATACAATGAGCAGTTCTTC.

This chain connects TRBV11-2 to TRBJ2-5; tentatively, D is TRBD1 (6 bases). Trimming stripped 3 bases from V and 2 bases from J, with 7 bases between. This CDR3 comprises 13 residues. Germline loops: CDR1 SGHAT, CDR2 FQNNGV. CDR3 DNA sequence: TGTGCCAGCAGCTTTGGACAGCAAGAGACCCAGTACTTC. Its protein is CASSFGQQETQYF.

This chain joins TRBV6-1 and TRBJ1-1; 7 bases fit TRBD1. The CDR3 has 14 amino acids. V lost 3 bases and J lost 5; bases outside the gene matches: 6. CDR1 and CDR2 (germline): MNHNS, SASEGT. The CDR3 sequence: CASSDRPGGTEAFF. The CDR3 DNA reads TGTGCCAGCAGTGACCGCCCAGGGGGGACTGAAGCTTTCTTT.

The V and J genes are TRBV4-1 and TRBJ2-7; tentatively, D is TRBD2 (5 bases). V lost 0 bases to trimming and J lost 7 bases, with 16 bases between them. This CDR3 comprises 15 residues. Germline V gene data show CDR1 as MGHRA and CDR2 as YSYEKL. In DNA form, the CDR3 reads TGCGCCAGCAGCCAAGAAGAGGCCGCGGGTAAGGAGCAGTACTTC. It encodes CASSQEEAAGKEQYF.

Here the CDR3 reads CASSQGPPLTGTFYEQFF. For the CDR3, the DNA is TGCGCCAGCAGCCAAGGACCTCCGCTAACAGGCACTTTCTATGAGCAGTTCTTC. The V call is TRBV4-3, the J call TRBJ2-1; D perhaps matches TRBD1 (5 bases). The germline V and J ends were trimmed by 1 base and 8 bases, with 24 bases remaining between them. This CDR3 spans 18 amino acids. Germline assignment: CDR1 LGHNA and CDR2 YSLEER.

V gene TRBV27 combines with J gene TRBJ2-7; 11 bases fit TRBD1. The CDR3 loop spans 15 amino acids. Germline CDR1 reads MNHEY; CDR2 reads SMNVEV (reference sequence). The V gene end was trimmed by 4 bases and the J gene end by 2 bases; junction bases not matched to a gene: 4. The CDR3 DNA is TGTGCCAGCAGTTCGGGACAGGGGGGGACCTACGAGCAGTACTTC. Its translation: CASSSGQGGTYEQYF.

The chain employs TRBV6-4 and TRBJ2-5, with TRBD1 matching over 8 bases. The CDR3 totals 13 residues. J lost 5 bases, V lost 9 bases, and 8 bases had no gene match. Germline CDR1 is MRHNA and CDR2 is SNTAGT. Written as DNA, the CDR3 is TGTGCCAGTTCCGGACAGGGCGGGGAGACCCAGTACTTC. It yields the protein CASSGQGGETQYF.

The V gene is TRBV5-6, the J gene TRBJ1-2; unclear D gene. V shed 2 bases and J shed 8 bases, with 16 bases lying between them. CDR1 and CDR2 from the germline V gene are SGHDT and YYEEEE. This CDR3 region has 14 residues. CDR3 amino acids: CASSFLRGFEGYTF. CDR3 in DNA: TGTGCCAGCAGCTTTTTGCGGGGATTTGAGGGCTACACCTTC.

The chain carries TRBV20-1 and TRBJ1-2, with D unclear. Trimming left V 3 bases short and J 6 bases short, with 11 bases between. The CDR3 runs to 12 residues. Germline lookup yields CDR1 DFQATT and CDR2 SNEGSKA (reference sequence). CDR3 loop: CSASRGLDGYTF. CDR3 sequence (DNA): TGCAGTGCTAGTCGAGGGTTGGATGGCTACACCTTC.

The chain has TRBV19 and TRBJ1-6; 7 bases agree with TRBD1. The CDR3 is 15 residues long. V was pared by 4 bases and J by 6 bases, with 6 bases of the junction left unmatched. From germline, CDR1 is LNHDA and CDR2 SQIVND (reference sequence). The CDR3 bases are TGTGCCAGTAGTACAACAGGGGAAGGTAATTCACCCCTCCACTTT. Protein sequence: CASSTTGEGNSPLHF.

The chain is built from TRBV7-2 and TRBJ2-7; 8 nucleotides match TRBD2. Germline V gene sequence: CDR1 SGHTA, CDR2 FQGNSA. With V trimmed by 3 bases and J by 1 base, 2 bases remained unmatched. This CDR3 has 14 residues. The CDR3 region is CASSFSGTSYEQYF. The CDR3, as DNA: TGTGCCAGCAGCTTTAGCGGGACTTCCTACGAGCAGTACTTC. Full variable domain (missing parts from reference TRBV7-2 and TRBJ2-7): GAGVSQSPSNKVTEKGKDVELRCDPISGHTALYWYRQSLGQGLEFLIYFQGNSAPDKSGLPSDRFSAERTGGSVSTLTIQRTQQEDSAVYLCASSFSGTSYEQYFGPGTRLTVT.

Remarks on this clone: Other DNA variants within this sample encode the same CDR3. The genes are TRBV28 and TRBJ2-7; D not resolved. The V gene lost 5 bases and the J gene lost 2 bases, with 10 bases spanning the gap. Germline CDR1 is MDHEN and CDR2 is SYDVKM. There are 13 residues in the CDR3. The CDR3 DNA reads as TGTGCCAGCAGTGCCCCGGTGGCCTACGAGCAGTACTTC. It translates to CASSAPVAYEQYF.